This is a list of T cell receptor beta chains from one sample in a study of blood T cell repertoires in COVID-19. Data came from immunoSEQ multiplex PCR; TCRdb stores just in-frame clones and leaves some out. The table shows 350,000 to 400,000 clones, with nearly 90% occurring only once. Sequencing used peripheral blood. The receptor set was obtained from a man younger than 35 with active or convalescent COVID-19. Both conserved end residues are part of each CDR3. Fields, in order: clone size, J gene, D gene, V gene, CDR3 protein, CDR3 DNA. A D gene is named only where the DNA matches it firmly. Clone size is stated in some rows and not others, as once, few, many or a class when expanded.

clone size: NA
J gene: TRBJ2-7
D gene: NA
V gene: TRBV7-2
CDR3 protein: CASSFTPGGSYEQYF
CDR3 DNA: TGTGCCAGCAGCTTCACCCCCGGGGGCTCCTACGAGCAGTACTTC

clone size: NA
J gene: TRBJ1-3
D gene: NA
V gene: TRBV29-1
CDR3 protein: CSVKTLFGDTIYF
CDR3 DNA: TGCAGCGTGAAGACTCTCTTCGGGGACACCATATATTTT

clone size: NA
J gene: TRBJ2-7
D gene: NA
V gene: TRBV7-8
CDR3 protein: CASSLGTVSYEQYF
CDR3 DNA: TGTGCCAGCAGCTTAGGGACAGTCTCCTACGAGCAGTACTTC

clone size: NA
J gene: TRBJ1-4
D gene: TRBD1
V gene: TRBV11-2
CDR3 protein: CASSHPGQPDEKLFF
CDR3 DNA: TGTGCCAGCAGCCATCCGGGACAGCCTGACGAAAAACTGTTTTTT

clone size: NA
J gene: TRBJ1-2
D gene: TRBD1
V gene: TRBV6-5
CDR3 protein: CASRRQGGYTF
CDR3 DNA: TGTGCCAGCAGGAGACAGGGCGGCTACACCTTC

clone size: NA
J gene: TRBJ2-7
D gene: NA
V gene: TRBV20-1
CDR3 protein: CSASNSGDGRSYEQYF
CDR3 DNA: TGCAGTGCTAGTAATTCGGGGGACGGCAGATCCTACGAGCAGTACTTC

clone size: NA
J gene: TRBJ1-1
D gene: TRBD1
V gene: TRBV7-9
CDR3 protein: CASSPTGGRFGNAEAFF
CDR3 DNA: TGTGCCAGCAGCCCCACAGGGGGCAGGTTTGGTAATGCTGAAGCTTTCTTT

clone size: NA
J gene: TRBJ2-5
D gene: NA
V gene: TRBV15
CDR3 protein: CATSRDRSNPYQETQYF
CDR3 DNA: TGTGCCACCAGCAGAGATCGGAGTAACCCGTATCAAGAGACCCAGTACTTC

clone size: NA
J gene: TRBJ2-2
D gene: TRBD1
V gene: TRBV5-1
CDR3 protein: CASSIPPGQATGELFF
CDR3 DNA: TGCGCCAGCAGCATCCCCCCGGGACAGGCAACCGGGGAGCTGTTTTTT

clone size: NA
J gene: TRBJ1-4
D gene: TRBD1
V gene: TRBV9
CDR3 protein: CASSATGTGDEKLFF
CDR3 DNA: TGTGCCAGCAGCGCGACCGGGACAGGGGATGAAAAACTGTTTTTT

clone size: NA
J gene: TRBJ2-7
D gene: TRBD2
V gene: TRBV7-2
CDR3 protein: CASSLLAGGLYEQYF
CDR3 DNA: TGTGCCAGCAGCTTACTAGCGGGAGGGCTCTACGAGCAGTACTTC

clone size: NA
J gene: TRBJ2-3
D gene: NA
V gene: TRBV2
CDR3 protein: CASSLNTLTDTQYF
CDR3 DNA: TGTGCCAGCAGTCTCAATACTCTCACAGATACGCAGTATTTT

clone size: NA
J gene: TRBJ2-7
D gene: TRBD1
V gene: TRBV3-1/TRBV3-2
CDR3 protein: CASSLGTGKYF
CDR3 DNA: TGTGCCAGCAGCCTCGGGACAGGAAAGTACTTC

clone size: NA
J gene: TRBJ1-1
D gene: NA
V gene: TRBV15
CDR3 protein: CATSSVTPGFSEAFF
CDR3 DNA: TGTGCCACCAGCAGCGTCACGCCGGGGTTCAGTGAAGCTTTCTTT

clone size: once
J gene: TRBJ1-2
D gene: NA
V gene: TRBV6-2/TRBV6-3
CDR3 protein: CASSYSYANYGYTF
CDR3 DNA: TGTGCCAGCAGTTACTCATATGCTAACTATGGCTACACCTTC

clone size: NA
J gene: TRBJ1-2
D gene: TRBD1
V gene: TRBV5-1
CDR3 protein: CASSLGGGIGYTF
CDR3 DNA: TGCGCCAGCAGCTTGGGAGGGGGCATTGGCTACACCTTC

clone size: NA
J gene: TRBJ2-1
D gene: NA
V gene: TRBV9
CDR3 protein: CASSVGGDSRSEQFF
CDR3 DNA: TGTGCCAGCAGCGTAGGGGGAGACTCTAGGAGTGAGCAGTTCTTC

clone size: NA
J gene: TRBJ2-3
D gene: NA
V gene: TRBV6-5
CDR3 protein: CASSWRTHTDTQYF
CDR3 DNA: TGTGCCAGCTCATGGAGAACACACACAGATACGCAGTATTTT

clone size: NA
J gene: TRBJ2-2
D gene: TRBD2
V gene: TRBV28
CDR3 protein: CASSWPEYPSGGENTGELFF
CDR3 DNA: TGTGCCAGCAGTTGGCCAGAATACCCTAGCGGGGGAGAGAACACCGGGGAGCTGTTTTTT

clone size: NA
J gene: TRBJ2-3
D gene: NA
V gene: TRBV24-1
CDR3 protein: CATSVRGVTDTQYF
CDR3 DNA: TGTGCCACCAGTGTCAGGGGGGTCACAGATACGCAGTATTTT

clone size: NA
J gene: TRBJ2-2
D gene: NA
V gene: TRBV4-3
CDR3 protein: CASSQRRGDGELFF
CDR3 DNA: TGCGCCAGCAGCCAACGCAGGGGGGACGGGGAGCTGTTTTTT

clone size: NA
J gene: TRBJ1-1
D gene: NA
V gene: TRBV18
CDR3 protein: CASSPSFAGNTEAFF
CDR3 DNA: TGTGCCAGCTCACCATCTTTCGCAGGCAACACTGAAGCTTTCTTT

clone size: once
J gene: TRBJ2-1
D gene: TRBD2
V gene: TRBV11-1
CDR3 protein: CASSFEGGSSAEQFF
CDR3 DNA: TGTGCCAGCAGCTTTGAGGGCGGGAGTAGCGCTGAGCAGTTCTTC

clone size: NA
J gene: TRBJ1-3
D gene: NA
V gene: TRBV28
CDR3 protein: CASSSGQRSSGNTIYF
CDR3 DNA: TGTGCCAGCAGTTCCGGACAGAGGAGCTCTGGAAACACCATATATTTT

clone size: NA
J gene: TRBJ2-7
D gene: NA
V gene: TRBV19
CDR3 protein: CASRARDPSSYEQYF
CDR3 DNA: TGTGCCAGTAGGGCGCGGGACCCTAGCTCCTACGAGCAGTACTTC

clone size: NA
J gene: TRBJ1-5
D gene: NA
V gene: TRBV7-8
CDR3 protein: CASSLVGGRGNQPQHF
CDR3 DNA: TGTGCCAGCAGCTTAGTGGGGGGTCGAGGCAATCAGCCCCAGCATTTT

clone size: NA
J gene: TRBJ2-1
D gene: TRBD2
V gene: TRBV4-1
CDR3 protein: CASSQDISQRGYNEQFF
CDR3 DNA: TGCGCCAGCAGCCAAGATATCTCCCAGCGGGGTTACAATGAGCAGTTCTTC

clone size: few
J gene: TRBJ2-1
D gene: NA
V gene: TRBV29-1
CDR3 protein: CSVEVSRGTLSSYNEQFF
CDR3 DNA: TGCAGCGTTGAAGTATCACGGGGGACCCTGAGCTCCTACAATGAGCAGTTCTTC

clone size: NA
J gene: TRBJ1-3
D gene: NA
V gene: TRBV6-5
CDR3 protein: CASSKSKRSGNTIYF
CDR3 DNA: TGTGCCAGCAGTAAATCCAAGCGCTCTGGAAACACCATATATTTT

clone size: NA
J gene: TRBJ1-4
D gene: TRBD1
V gene: TRBV12-3/TRBV12-4
CDR3 protein: CASRGDRAEKLFF
CDR3 DNA: TGTGCCAGCAGAGGGGACAGGGCTGAAAAACTGTTTTTT

clone size: NA
J gene: TRBJ2-1
D gene: NA
V gene: TRBV6-2/TRBV6-3
CDR3 protein: CASSYSRGGSYNEQFF
CDR3 DNA: TGTGCCAGCAGTTACTCGAGAGGGGGCTCCTACAATGAGCAGTTCTTC

clone size: once
J gene: TRBJ2-1
D gene: TRBD2
V gene: TRBV2
CDR3 protein: CASSEEREPHNEQFF
CDR3 DNA: TGTGCCAGCAGTGAAGAGCGGGAACCGCACAATGAGCAGTTCTTC

clone size: NA
J gene: TRBJ1-3
D gene: NA
V gene: TRBV5-5
CDR3 protein: CASSLASTGVSGNTIYF
CDR3 DNA: TGTGCCAGCAGCTTGGCCTCCACAGGCGTCTCTGGAAACACCATATATTTT

clone size: NA
J gene: TRBJ2-7
D gene: NA
V gene: TRBV30
CDR3 protein: CAPGRGAYEQYF
CDR3 DNA: TGTGCCCCCGGGCGGGGCGCCTACGAGCAGTACTTC

clone size: NA
J gene: TRBJ2-7
D gene: TRBD1
V gene: TRBV2
CDR3 protein: CASSVVGQGAYEQYF
CDR3 DNA: TGTGCCAGCAGTGTCGTCGGACAGGGGGCCTACGAGCAGTACTTC

clone size: once
J gene: TRBJ1-5
D gene: NA
V gene: TRBV27
CDR3 protein: CASSLSFSGGGKPQHF
CDR3 DNA: TGTGCCAGCAGTCTCTCATTTTCGGGGGGTGGCAAGCCCCAGCATTTT

clone size: NA
J gene: TRBJ1-4
D gene: TRBD1
V gene: TRBV11-2
CDR3 protein: CASSFGTGNEKLFF
CDR3 DNA: TGTGCCAGCAGCTTTGGGACAGGGAATGAAAAACTGTTTTTT

clone size: NA
J gene: TRBJ2-5
D gene: TRBD1
V gene: TRBV6-2/TRBV6-3
CDR3 protein: CASSYSTAKRDRGPETQYF
CDR3 DNA: TGTGCCAGCAGTTACTCGACAGCGAAGCGGGACAGGGGGCCTGAGACCCAGTACTTC

clone size: NA
J gene: TRBJ1-1
D gene: NA
V gene: TRBV7-2
CDR3 protein: CASSFSDYTEAFF
CDR3 DNA: TGTGCCAGCAGCTTTAGTGACTACACTGAAGCTTTCTTT